This entry features one TCR beta chain sequence. As yet, its antigen is unknown. The data were obtained in a study of cytomegalovirus exposure and HLA in healthy donors. General study points: Rare sequences made up most TCRs, while some public TCRs were found in many donors.

Primers: 60 Vbeta forward and 13 Jbeta reverse. The protocol was immunoSEQ multiplex PCR, while the TCRdb copy is restricted to in-frame clones and leaves out a portion. The sample shows 150,000 or so clones, roughly 79% of them seen only once. The receptor was isolated from a man in his forties or fifties in good health and CMV-seronegative. Sequenced sample: PBMCs.

As DNA, the CDR3 is TGTGCCAGCAGTTACTCCTCTAGCGGGAAGACCCACGAGCAGTACGTC. Protein: CASSYSSSGKTHEQYV. This chain connects TRBV6-6 to TRBJ2-7, with 9 bases identical to TRBD2. V was pared by 0 bases and J by 5 bases, with 8 bases of the junction left unmatched. Germline V gives CDR1 MNHNY, CDR2 SVGAGI (reference sequence). This CDR3 region has 16 residues.